These T cell receptor beta chains were read from a single sample in a study of T-cell reconstitution after alpha-beta-depleted transplantation in children. MiXCR, applied by TCRdb to the PCR reads, yields one record per CDR3 protein. The sample comprises around 100,000 distinct CDR3 sequences, approximately 8% of which are singletons, and 15% to 20% rests with the top ten. The specimen comprised PBMCs, sampled before TCRalphabeta/CD19-depleted stem cell transplant. These receptors were obtained from a boy aged 2 to 10 with acute lymphoblastic leukemia, due to receive a stem cell transplant. Both conserved end residues are part of each CDR3. D genes are given only for firm matches. Clone size is stated in some rows and not others, as once, few, many or a class when expanded.

j_gene: TRBJ2-1; v_gene: TRBV7-2; d_gene: TRBD2; abundance: many; CDR3nt: TGTGCCAGCAGCGTCGGGACTAGCGCCTACAATGAGCAGTTCTTC; CDR3aa: CASSVGTSAYNEQFF
j_gene: TRBJ1-4; v_gene: TRBV11-2; d_gene: NA; abundance: NA; CDR3nt: TGTGCCAGCAGCTTAGGATCGATGTTCGGGGGCCGGAATGAAAAACTGTTTTTT; CDR3aa: CASSLGSMFGGRNEKLFF
j_gene: TRBJ2-2; v_gene: TRBV7-9; d_gene: TRBD1; abundance: many; CDR3nt: TGTGCCAGCAGCTCAAGCCGACAGGGTAACACCGGGGAGCTGTTTTTT; CDR3aa: CASSSSRQGNTGELFF
j_gene: TRBJ1-2; v_gene: TRBV5-1; d_gene: TRBD1; abundance: many; CDR3nt: TGCGCCAGCAGCTCATCCGGGACAGGGGTGCATGGCTACACCTTC; CDR3aa: CASSSSGTGVHGYTF
j_gene: TRBJ2-7; v_gene: TRBV28; d_gene: NA; abundance: NA; CDR3nt: TGTGCCAGCAGTTTACGGTGGGAGCAGTACTTC; CDR3aa: CASSLRWEQYF
j_gene: TRBJ1-2; v_gene: TRBV13; d_gene: NA; abundance: NA; CDR3nt: TGTGCCAGCAGCTTATTTTCTATCTATGGCTACACCTTC; CDR3aa: CASSLFSIYGYTF
j_gene: TRBJ2-7; v_gene: TRBV5-6; d_gene: NA; abundance: few; CDR3nt: TGTGCCAGCAGCAGCGGTGTTGGGGCGGCCCCCAAGCAGTACTTC; CDR3aa: CASSSGVGAAPKQYF
j_gene: TRBJ1-5; v_gene: TRBV20-1; d_gene: NA; abundance: few; CDR3nt: TGCAGTGCGAAGTTTCGGCGGGATCAGCCCCAGCATTTT; CDR3aa: CSAKFRRDQPQHF
j_gene: TRBJ1-1; v_gene: TRBV6-1; d_gene: NA; abundance: NA; CDR3nt: TGTGCCAGCACCGATATGGCGGGGTACGCTGAAGCTTTCTTT; CDR3aa: CASTDMAGYAEAFF
j_gene: TRBJ1-5; v_gene: TRBV20-1; d_gene: NA; abundance: many; CDR3nt: TGCAGTGCTAACACCAGGGGTGGCAATCAGCCCCAGCATTTT; CDR3aa: CSANTRGGNQPQHF
j_gene: TRBJ2-3; v_gene: TRBV6-5; d_gene: NA; abundance: NA; CDR3nt: TGTGCCAGCAAGGGGGGGGGGGCGTCAGATACGCAGTATTTT; CDR3aa: CASKGGGASDTQYF
j_gene: TRBJ1-1; v_gene: TRBV6-5; d_gene: NA; abundance: many; CDR3nt: TGTGCCAGCAGCCCAATTCAGGGGAACACTGAAGCTTTCTTT; CDR3aa: CASSPIQGNTEAFF
j_gene: TRBJ2-7; v_gene: TRBV10-3; d_gene: NA; abundance: few; CDR3nt: TGTGCCATCAGTGAGATGGGACCCGACGCCAACGAGCAGTACTTC; CDR3aa: CAISEMGPDANEQYF
j_gene: TRBJ1-5; v_gene: TRBV25-1; d_gene: NA; abundance: medium-sized; CDR3nt: TGTGCCAGCAGTGTTGGAAATCAGCCCCAGCATTTT; CDR3aa: CASSVGNQPQHF
j_gene: TRBJ2-7; v_gene: TRBV6-1; d_gene: TRBD2; abundance: NA; CDR3nt: TGTGCCAGCAGTGAAGGGACTAGCGGTTCCTACGAGCAGTACTTC; CDR3aa: CASSEGTSGSYEQYF
j_gene: TRBJ2-7; v_gene: TRBV11-2; d_gene: NA; abundance: many; CDR3nt: TGTGCCAGCAGCCGACGGCAGGAGCCTTCCTACGAGCAGTACTTC; CDR3aa: CASSRRQEPSYEQYF
j_gene: TRBJ1-2; v_gene: TRBV2; d_gene: NA; abundance: NA; CDR3nt: TGTGCCAGCAGTGAGCTCCGAGGGCCCCTCGGCTACACCTTC; CDR3aa: CASSELRGPLGYTF
j_gene: TRBJ1-1; v_gene: TRBV7-9; d_gene: NA; abundance: few; CDR3nt: TGTGCCAGCAGCTCATCGACAGTTAAGAACACTGAAGCTTTCTTT; CDR3aa: CASSSSTVKNTEAFF
j_gene: TRBJ2-7; v_gene: TRBV19; d_gene: TRBD2; abundance: many; CDR3nt: TGTGCCAGTAGTACCCGACAGGCGGGAGGACACGAGCAGTACTTC; CDR3aa: CASSTRQAGGHEQYF
j_gene: TRBJ2-2; v_gene: TRBV6-1; d_gene: NA; abundance: many; CDR3nt: TGTGCCAGCAGTGCGGGGGTGGAGACCGGGGAGCTGTTTTTT; CDR3aa: CASSAGVETGELFF
j_gene: TRBJ2-1; v_gene: TRBV6-2/TRBV6-3; d_gene: NA; abundance: NA; CDR3nt: TGTGCCTCAAAAAGCGTGGGCACCGATGAGCAGTTCTTC; CDR3aa: CASKSVGTDEQFF
j_gene: TRBJ2-6; v_gene: TRBV6-2/TRBV6-3; d_gene: TRBD1; abundance: many; CDR3nt: TGTGCCAGCAGAGAGACAGGGGGCGCTGGGGCCAACGTCCTGACTTTC; CDR3aa: CASRETGGAGANVLTF
j_gene: TRBJ2-7; v_gene: TRBV20-1; d_gene: NA; abundance: NA; CDR3nt: TGCAGTGCTAGAGGGGTTCCAGACTACGAGCAGTACTTC; CDR3aa: CSARGVPDYEQYF
j_gene: TRBJ2-3; v_gene: TRBV9; d_gene: NA; abundance: many; CDR3nt: TGTGCCAGCAGACCTCCCGGCGGAGGGACCACAGATACGCAGTATTTT; CDR3aa: CASRPPGGGTTDTQYF
j_gene: TRBJ2-3; v_gene: TRBV14; d_gene: TRBD1; abundance: few; CDR3nt: TGTGCCAGCGCAGACAGGGGGAAGACAGATACGCAGTATTTT; CDR3aa: CASADRGKTDTQYF
j_gene: TRBJ2-2; v_gene: TRBV6-1; d_gene: NA; abundance: few; CDR3nt: TGTGCCAACAAGGAGGGGGGGGACACCGGGGAGCTGTTTTTT; CDR3aa: CANKEGGDTGELFF
j_gene: TRBJ2-7; v_gene: TRBV11-2; d_gene: NA; abundance: many; CDR3nt: TGTGCCAGCACCCCACTAATGACAGCCTCCTACGAGCAGTACTTC; CDR3aa: CASTPLMTASYEQYF
j_gene: TRBJ2-5; v_gene: TRBV6-4; d_gene: TRBD2; abundance: many; CDR3nt: TGTGCCAGCAGTGACGTTGCGGGGGGACAAGAGACCCAGTACTTC; CDR3aa: CASSDVAGGQETQYF
j_gene: TRBJ1-6; v_gene: TRBV4-3; d_gene: NA; abundance: few; CDR3nt: TGCGCCAGCAGCCAAGGGGAGGGGCTGAATTCACCCCTCCACTTT; CDR3aa: CASSQGEGLNSPLHF
j_gene: TRBJ1-2; v_gene: TRBV18; d_gene: NA; abundance: NA; CDR3nt: TGTGCCAGCTCACCGGGCATCCAACGGACCATATATGGCTACACCTTC; CDR3aa: CASSPGIQRTIYGYTF
j_gene: TRBJ2-3; v_gene: TRBV6-1; d_gene: TRBD2; abundance: NA; CDR3nt: TGTGCCAGCAGTGATGTAGCGGGGGGGCAGACATATACGCAGTATTTT; CDR3aa: CASSDVAGGQTYTQYF
j_gene: TRBJ2-7; v_gene: TRBV10-1; d_gene: NA; abundance: many; CDR3nt: TGCGCCAGCAGTGAGAGCTCCTACGAGCAGTACTTC; CDR3aa: CASSESSYEQYF
j_gene: TRBJ1-5; v_gene: TRBV7-9; d_gene: TRBD1; abundance: many; CDR3nt: TGTGCCAGCAGCAGGACAGGGAATCAGCCCCAGCATTTT; CDR3aa: CASSRTGNQPQHF
j_gene: TRBJ1-6; v_gene: TRBV20-1; d_gene: NA; abundance: many; CDR3nt: TGCAGTGCTCGCGGACCGGTACCCAATTCACCCCTCCACTTT; CDR3aa: CSARGPVPNSPLHF
j_gene: TRBJ2-2; v_gene: TRBV2; d_gene: NA; abundance: few; CDR3nt: TGTGCCAGCAAGGTGGGGCACACCGGGGAGCTGTTTTTT; CDR3aa: CASKVGHTGELFF
j_gene: TRBJ2-4; v_gene: TRBV4-3; d_gene: NA; abundance: NA; CDR3nt: TGCGCCAGCAGCCCCGGTAGGGGCAAAAACATTCAGTACTTC; CDR3aa: CASSPGRGKNIQYF
j_gene: TRBJ2-7; v_gene: TRBV5-5; d_gene: NA; abundance: many; CDR3nt: TGTGCCAGCAGCGGCAGCGGGCGCTCCTACGAGCAGTACTTC; CDR3aa: CASSGSGRSYEQYF
j_gene: TRBJ2-1; v_gene: TRBV11-3; d_gene: NA; abundance: NA; CDR3nt: TGTGCCAGCAGCTCCCGGGACGGATACAATGAGCAGTTCTTC; CDR3aa: CASSSRDGYNEQFF
j_gene: TRBJ2-7; v_gene: TRBV6-1; d_gene: NA; abundance: NA; CDR3nt: TGTGCCAGCAGTGGCCCCCCACAGGCTCCTACCTACGAGCAGTACTTC; CDR3aa: CASSGPPQAPTYEQYF
j_gene: TRBJ2-5; v_gene: TRBV6-2/TRBV6-3; d_gene: NA; abundance: many; CDR3nt: TGTGCCAGCAGTTACTCGGAGCAGGGGTGGGAGACCCAGTACTTC; CDR3aa: CASSYSEQGWETQYF
j_gene: TRBJ2-3; v_gene: TRBV14; d_gene: NA; abundance: NA; CDR3nt: TGTGCCAGCAGCCAACGTAACGGGACCCCCTCCACAGATACGCAGTATTTT; CDR3aa: CASSQRNGTPSTDTQYF
j_gene: TRBJ2-5; v_gene: TRBV27; d_gene: TRBD2; abundance: many; CDR3nt: TGTGCCAGCAGTTTACTAGCGGGGCTTCAAGAGACCCAGTACTTC; CDR3aa: CASSLLAGLQETQYF
j_gene: TRBJ2-1; v_gene: TRBV10-3; d_gene: TRBD1; abundance: few; CDR3nt: TGTGCCATCAGTGCCAGTAATTTAGTAGGACAGGGTAGGAGGAATGAGCAGTTCTTC; CDR3aa: CAISASNLVGQGRRNEQFF